These 14 T cell receptor beta chains came from one sample sequenced in a study of T-cell memory formation after mild COVID-19. A single record per CDR3 protein comes from TCRdb applying MiXCR to the 5' RACE reads. This sample has some 48,000 distinct CDR3 sequences; around 10% occur once, and the top ten carry about 24%. Sequencing was performed on PBMCs or a T cell subset sorted from them (not recorded which). All receptors derive from a man in his late teens or twenties who had mild COVID-19 (a few samples of this study predate the infection). Cell type and time point are not known.

A few counts support this clonotype. The chain links TRBV11-2 to TRBJ2-1, with D unclear. CDR1 and CDR2 from the germline V gene are SGHAT and FQNNGV. The CDR3 has 15 residues. The V gene lost 5 bases and the J gene lost 5 bases, with 16 bases spanning the gap. The CDR3 nucleotides read TGTGCCAGCAGCGAGCACTGGCGGCTTGACAATGAGCAGTTCTTC. It encodes CASSEHWRLDNEQFF. Together with reference TRBV11-2 and TRBJ2-1, the CDR3 gives the full variable domain: EAGVAQSPRYKIIEKRQSVAFWCNPISGHATLYWYQQILGQGPKLLIQFQNNGVVDDSQLPKDRFSAERLKGVDSTLKIQPAKLEDSAVYLCASSEHWRLDNEQFFGPGTRLTVL.

On this clonotype: A read error is possible here, since a much larger clone lies one base away. The CDR3 DNA reads as TGCAGTCCGACCCAGGCAGATACGCAGTATTTT. Its protein product is CSPTQADTQYF. The J gene is TRBJ2-3, the V gene TRBV20-1; no clear D gene. V lost 8 bases to trimming and J lost 4 bases, with 10 bases between them. The CDR3 length is 11 residues. CDR1 is DFQATT and CDR2 is SNEGSKA in the germline V gene (reference sequence).

This clonotype was observed at least ten times. This chain connects TRBV7-2 to TRBJ2-5; 7 positions match TRBD2. The CDR3 totals 15 residues. The germline V gene encodes CDR1 SGHTA and CDR2 FQGNSA. V trimming: 2 bases; J trimming: 5 bases; junction bases outside the gene matches: 8. DNA of the CDR3: TGTGCCAGCAGCTTAATGGGGGGGTCTCACGAGACCCAGTACTTC. Residues: CASSLMGGSHETQYF.

This clonotype showed up just a few times. The gene calls are TRBV6-1 and TRBJ1-2, with no clear D. CDR3 length: 13 amino acids. With 1 base removed from V and 4 bases from J, the gap between germline ends came to 7 bases. Germline V gene data show CDR1 as MNHNS and CDR2 as SASEGT. This CDR3 is CASSEGIPYGYTF. The CDR3 coding sequence is TGTGCCAGCAGTGAAGGGATCCCCTATGGCTACACCTTC.

V is TRBV7-2 and J is TRBJ2-2; possibly TRBD2 for D (5 bases). Trimming stripped 5 bases from V and 4 bases from J, with 23 bases between. The CDR3 has 18 residues. Germline V CDR1 and CDR2: SGHTA, FQGNSA. This chain's CDR3 is CASSKRVTALASTGELFF. The CDR3 DNA follows: TGTGCCAGCAGCAAGAGGGTGACCGCCCTCGCGTCCACCGGGGAGCTGTTTTTT.

The chain is built from TRBV28 and TRBJ2-7; D ambiguous. Looked up from germline, CDR1 is MDHEN and CDR2 is SYDVKM. The CDR3 length is 13 residues. Trimming shortened V by 2 bases and J by 4 bases, and 9 bases separated the two germline ends. CDR3 sequence (DNA): TGTGCCAGCAGTTTAGGCGGCGATTACGAGCAGTACGTC. Residues: CASSLGGDYEQYV.

This clonotype was counted between two and nine times. This chain connects TRBV14 to TRBJ2-7; TRBD1 is a possible D gene (6 bases). V was trimmed by 3 bases and J by 3 bases, leaving 12 bases between them. Germline loops: CDR1 SGHDN, CDR2 FVKESK. This CDR3 is built from 14 residues. DNA of the CDR3: TGTGCCAGCAGCCAGTCAGGGGCATTCTACGAGCAGTACGTC. Amino acids: CASSQSGAFYEQYV.

V usage is TRBV6-1 and J usage is TRBJ2-7, with TRBD2 as a possible D gene (6 bases). Trimming pared 6 bases from V and 6 bases from J, leaving 21 bases between. The CDR3 loop spans 15 amino acids. Per the germline V gene, CDR1 is MNHNS and CDR2 is SASEGT. CDR3 in DNA: TGTGCCAGCAGGCAGGTGGCAGGAGGGGAGCGCGAGCAGTACGTC. It codes for CASRQVAGGEREQYV.

The chain has TRBV29-1 and TRBJ1-1, with D possibly TRBD1 on 5 matching bases. CDR1 and CDR2 (germline): SQVTM, ANQGSEA. The V end was cut by 4 bases, the J end by 3 bases, with 6 bases between. CDR3 size: 11 residues. The CDR3 DNA follows: TGCAGCGTTGCAGGGTACACTGAAGCTTTCTTT. This codes for CSVAGYTEAFF.

The chain links TRBV7-2 to TRBJ2-1, with 8 bases that match TRBD2. The CDR3 length is 16 residues. The V gene end was trimmed by 4 bases and the J gene end by 4 bases; junction bases not matched to a gene: 9. Looked up from germline, CDR1 is SGHTA and CDR2 is FQGNSA. The CDR3 is CASSSLMRGAYNEQFF. The DNA of the CDR3 is TGTGCCAGCAGCTCCCTTATGCGGGGGGCGTACAATGAGCAGTTCTTC.

The rearrangement links TRBV5-1 to TRBJ1-2, with D possibly being TRBD1 (6 bases). Looked up from germline, CDR1 is SGHRS and CDR2 is YFSETQ. CDR3 length equals 13 residues. The germline V and J ends were trimmed by 4 bases and 5 bases, with 12 bases remaining between them. In nucleotides, the CDR3 is TGCGCCAGCAGCCCGGGGACACCTTATGGCTACACCTTC. Amino acids: CASSPGTPYGYTF.

Ten or more counts support this clonotype. This chain uses TRBV5-1 with TRBJ2-7, with 13 nucleotides matching TRBD2. The germline gives CDR1 SGHRS, CDR2 YFSETQ. V gave up 2 bases and J gave up 7 bases; unmatched junction bases: 12. This CDR3 is 17 amino acids long. Here the CDR3 DNA reads TGCGCCAGCAGCTTCGAGACTAGCGGGGGGCCTCGTCGGGAGCAGTACTTC. It specifies CASSFETSGGPRREQYF.

The chain couples TRBV27 to TRBJ2-7; D is ambiguous. The V end was cut by 6 bases, the J end by 4 bases, with 25 bases between. The CDR3 totals 17 residues. Germline CDR1 and CDR2: MNHEY and SMNVEV (reference sequence). CDR3 bases: TGTGCCAGCAGCCCCGTCCCCCCAATACGGCCCCTTTACGAGCAGTACGTC. This codes for CASSPVPPIRPLYEQYV.

This clonotype has a handful of counts. The chain uses TRBV5-1 and TRBJ1-1, with D possibly being TRBD1 (6 bases). V was cut by 7 bases and J by 11 bases, with 21 bases left in between. Looked up from germline, CDR1 is SGHRS and CDR2 is YFSETQ. The CDR3 runs to 13 residues. The CDR3 DNA follows: TGCGCCAGCGGACGTTCACAGGGAGCAGGCGCTTTCTTT. This translates into CASGRSQGAGAFF.